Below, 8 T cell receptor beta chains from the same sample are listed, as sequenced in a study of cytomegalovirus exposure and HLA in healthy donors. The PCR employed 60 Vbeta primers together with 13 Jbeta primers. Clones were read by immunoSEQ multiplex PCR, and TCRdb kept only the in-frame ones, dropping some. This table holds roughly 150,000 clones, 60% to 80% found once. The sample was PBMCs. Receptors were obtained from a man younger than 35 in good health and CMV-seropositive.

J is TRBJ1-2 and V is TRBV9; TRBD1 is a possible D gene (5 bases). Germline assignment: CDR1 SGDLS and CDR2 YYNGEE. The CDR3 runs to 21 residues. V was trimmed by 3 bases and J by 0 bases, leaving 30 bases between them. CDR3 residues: CASSDPTAPRRGGRSNYGYTF. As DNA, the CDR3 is TGTGCCAGCAGCGATCCAACCGCTCCCCGCCGGGGGGGGAGATCTAACTATGGCTACACCTTC.

DNA for the CDR3: TGTGCCATTTCCGGGACTAGCATCTCTGGGGCCAACGTCCTGACTTTC. Residues: CAISGTSISGANVLTF. This chain links TRBV10-3 with TRBJ2-6; TRBD2 matches 9 bases. The CDR3 loop spans 16 amino acids. Germline assignment: CDR1 ENHRY and CDR2 SYGVKD. V lost 9 bases and J lost 0; bases outside the gene matches: 6.

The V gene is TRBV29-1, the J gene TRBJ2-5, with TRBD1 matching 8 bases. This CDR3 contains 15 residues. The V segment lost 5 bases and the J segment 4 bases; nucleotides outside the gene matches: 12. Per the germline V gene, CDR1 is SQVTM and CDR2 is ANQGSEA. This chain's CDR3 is CSVTQDRGLGETQYF. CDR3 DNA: TGCAGCGTTACCCAAGACAGGGGCCTCGGAGAGACCCAGTACTTC.

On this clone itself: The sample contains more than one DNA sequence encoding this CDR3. This chain's CDR3 is CAWSGGSTDTQYF. As DNA, the CDR3 is TGTGCCTGGAGCGGGGGTAGCACAGATACGCAGTATTTT. The V call is TRBV30, the J call TRBJ2-3, with D possibly matching TRBD2 (6 bases). CDR3 length: 13 amino acids. Looked up from germline, CDR1 is GTSNPN and CDR2 is SVGIG (reference sequence). Trimming shortened V by 3 bases and J by 0 bases, and 7 bases separated the two germline ends. The full variable domain, rest sourced from reference TRBV30 and TRBJ2-3, is SQTIHQWPATLVQPVGSPLSLECTVEGTSNPNLYWYRQAAGRGLQLLFYSVGIGQISSEVPQNLSASRPQDRQFILSSKKLLLSDSGFYLCAWSGGSTDTQYFGPGTRLTVL.

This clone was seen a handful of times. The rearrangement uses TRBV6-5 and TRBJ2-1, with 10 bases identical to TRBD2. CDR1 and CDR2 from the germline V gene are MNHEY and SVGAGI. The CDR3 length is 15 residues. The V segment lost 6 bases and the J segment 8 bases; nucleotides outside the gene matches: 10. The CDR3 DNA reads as TGTGCCAGCAGGTCTAGCGGGAGTGTGTTCGATGAGCAGTTCTTC. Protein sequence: CASRSSGSVFDEQFF.

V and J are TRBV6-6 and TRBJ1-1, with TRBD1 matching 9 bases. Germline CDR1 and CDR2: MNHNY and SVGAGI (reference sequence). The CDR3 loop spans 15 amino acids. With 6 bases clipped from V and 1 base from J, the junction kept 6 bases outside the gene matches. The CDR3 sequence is CASSLQGAGNTEAFF. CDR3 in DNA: TGTGCCAGCAGCTTACAGGGGGCAGGGAACACTGAAGCTTTCTTT.

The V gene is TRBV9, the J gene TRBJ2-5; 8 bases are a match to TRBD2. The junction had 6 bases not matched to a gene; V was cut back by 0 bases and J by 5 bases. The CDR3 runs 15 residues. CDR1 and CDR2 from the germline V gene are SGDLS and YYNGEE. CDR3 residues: CASSVGSGSMETQYF. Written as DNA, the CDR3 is TGTGCCAGCAGCGTAGGGAGCGGGAGTATGGAGACCCAGTACTTC.

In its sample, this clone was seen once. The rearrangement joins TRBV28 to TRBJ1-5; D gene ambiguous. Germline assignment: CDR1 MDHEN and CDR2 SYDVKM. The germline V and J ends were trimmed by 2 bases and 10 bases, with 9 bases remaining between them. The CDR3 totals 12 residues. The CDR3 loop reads CASSLNYRPQHF. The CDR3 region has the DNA TGTGCCAGCAGTTTAAATTATAGACCCCAGCATTTT.